This TCR beta chain was identified during a study of early stage breast cancer tumors. General study points: Commonly generated sequences made up most enriched TCRB sequences shared between patients. Compared with adjacent normal breast tissue, tumors showed about 2.3-fold greater T cell density and higher clonality. Blood repertoires resembled normal breast more than tumor.

The V and J ends lost 0 bases and 6 bases respectively, with 15 bases between them. The CDR3 spans 16 residues. Germline V CDR1 and CDR2: LGHNA, YSLEER. The data were produced by immunoSEQ multiplex PCR, yet TCRdb's version contains in-frame clones alone and is incomplete. The table has about 50,000 clones, roughly 84% seen once. This clone was seen a few times. Its antigen remains unidentified. The sequence was collected from a person aged 45 to 59 with breast cancer. Sequencing was carried out using blood. The chain carries TRBV4-3 and TRBJ1-5; D is possibly TRBD1 (5 bases). This CDR3 reads CASSQDFRGDSQPQHF. The DNA for the CDR3 is TGCGCCAGCAGCCAAGATTTCCGGGGGGATAGTCAGCCCCAGCATTTT.